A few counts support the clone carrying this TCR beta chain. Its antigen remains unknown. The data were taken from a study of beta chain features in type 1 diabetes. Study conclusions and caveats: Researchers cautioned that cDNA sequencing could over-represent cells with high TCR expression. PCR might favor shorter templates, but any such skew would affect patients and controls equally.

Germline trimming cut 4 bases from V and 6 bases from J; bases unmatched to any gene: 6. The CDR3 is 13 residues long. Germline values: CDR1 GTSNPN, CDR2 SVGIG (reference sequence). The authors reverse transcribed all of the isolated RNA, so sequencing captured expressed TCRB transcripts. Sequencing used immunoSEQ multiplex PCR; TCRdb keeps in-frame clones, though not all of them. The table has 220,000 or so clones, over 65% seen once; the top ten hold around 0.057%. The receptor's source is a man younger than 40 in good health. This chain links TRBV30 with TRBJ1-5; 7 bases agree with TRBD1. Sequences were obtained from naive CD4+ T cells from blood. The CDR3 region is CAWTTGRGQPQHF. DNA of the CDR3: TGTGCCTGGACGACAGGGCGAGGTCAGCCCCAGCATTTT.